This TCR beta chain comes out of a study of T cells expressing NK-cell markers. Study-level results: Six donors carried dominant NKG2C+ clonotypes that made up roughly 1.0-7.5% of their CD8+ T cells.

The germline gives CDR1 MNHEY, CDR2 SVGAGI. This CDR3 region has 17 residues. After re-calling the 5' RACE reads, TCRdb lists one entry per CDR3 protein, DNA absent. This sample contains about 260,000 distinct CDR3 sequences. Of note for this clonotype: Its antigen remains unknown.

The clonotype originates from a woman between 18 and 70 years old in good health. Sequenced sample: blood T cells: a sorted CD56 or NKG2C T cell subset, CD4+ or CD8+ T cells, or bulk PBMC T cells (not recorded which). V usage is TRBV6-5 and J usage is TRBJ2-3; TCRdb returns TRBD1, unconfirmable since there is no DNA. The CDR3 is CASSFRATGGRTDTQYF.